A selection of T cell receptor beta chains follows, all from one sample in a study of cytomegalovirus exposure and HLA in healthy donors. TCRdb's table, derived via immunoSEQ multiplex PCR, lists solely in-frame clones and lacks some. This table holds 140,000 to 150,000 clones, roughly 70% found once. Sequencing was done on a sample of PBMCs. These receptor sequences come from a man aged 55 to 70 in good health and CMV-seronegative. CDR3s include the opening cysteine and the closing phenylalanine or tryptophan. A D gene is named only where the DNA matches it firmly. Size is omitted from some rows. Given values are once, few, many or a class for expanded clones.

CDR3 protein: CASSQVSGSGTDTQYF
CDR3 DNA: TGTGCCAGCAGCCAAGTTTCCGGGAGCGGCACAGATACGCAGTATTTT
J gene: TRBJ2-3
clone size: NA
D gene: NA
V gene: TRBV4-2

CDR3 protein: CASSQRTSSNEQFF
CDR3 DNA: TGTGCCAGCAGCCAGAGGACTAGCTCCAATGAGCAGTTCTTC
J gene: TRBJ2-1
clone size: NA
D gene: TRBD2
V gene: TRBV11-3

CDR3 protein: CASTPDRATYNSPLHF
CDR3 DNA: TGTGCCAGCACCCCTGACAGGGCAACCTATAATTCACCCCTCCACTTT
J gene: TRBJ1-6
clone size: NA
D gene: TRBD1
V gene: TRBV2

CDR3 protein: CASTPLGDDTEAFF
CDR3 DNA: TGTGCCAGCACCCCCCTCGGGGATGACACTGAAGCTTTCTTT
J gene: TRBJ1-1
clone size: few
D gene: NA
V gene: TRBV5-5

CDR3 protein: CASRNMPKTGFEMNTEAFF
CDR3 DNA: TGTGCCAGTAGGAACATGCCCAAGACAGGGTTCGAAATGAACACTGAAGCTTTCTTT
J gene: TRBJ1-1
clone size: few
D gene: TRBD1
V gene: TRBV19

CDR3 protein: CPCRRALSTDTQYF
CDR3 DNA: TGTCCCTGTAGGCGGGCCTTATCCACAGATACGCAGTATTTT
J gene: TRBJ2-3
clone size: once
D gene: NA
V gene: TRBV6-5

CDR3 protein: CASSRTGTSGRSYEQYF
CDR3 DNA: TGTGCCAGCTCACGGACCGGGACTAGCGGGAGATCCTACGAGCAGTACTTC
J gene: TRBJ2-7
clone size: NA
D gene: TRBD2
V gene: TRBV18

CDR3 protein: CASSPRRDRNEAFF
CDR3 DNA: TGTGCCAGCAGCCCACGACGCGACAGAAATGAAGCTTTCTTT
J gene: TRBJ1-1
clone size: NA
D gene: NA
V gene: TRBV7-8

CDR3 protein: CASSPQSSFNSPLHF
CDR3 DNA: TGTGCCAGCAGCCCCCAGTCGTCTTTTAATTCACCCCTCCACTTT
J gene: TRBJ1-6
clone size: once
D gene: NA
V gene: TRBV9

CDR3 protein: CASSLVTSGRRTDTQYF
CDR3 DNA: TGTGCCAGCAGCTTAGTTACTAGCGGGAGGCGCACAGATACGCAGTATTTT
J gene: TRBJ2-3
clone size: NA
D gene: TRBD2
V gene: TRBV7-9

CDR3 protein: CASSRTASNQPQHF
CDR3 DNA: TGTGCCAGTAGCCGAACTGCGAGCAATCAGCCCCAGCATTTT
J gene: TRBJ1-5
clone size: NA
D gene: NA
V gene: TRBV19

CDR3 protein: CASSYSRLPYEQYF
CDR3 DNA: TGTGCCAGCAGTTACTCGAGGCTTCCCTACGAGCAGTACTTC
J gene: TRBJ2-7
clone size: once
D gene: NA
V gene: TRBV6-5

CDR3 protein: CASSITGGGTDTQYF
CDR3 DNA: TGTGCCAGCAGCATTACAGGGGGTGGAACAGATACGCAGTATTTT
J gene: TRBJ2-3
clone size: NA
D gene: TRBD1
V gene: TRBV7-2

CDR3 protein: CATSGQSIMNTEAFF
CDR3 DNA: TGTGCCACCTCGGGACAGAGCATTATGAACACTGAAGCTTTCTTT
J gene: TRBJ1-1
clone size: NA
D gene: TRBD1
V gene: TRBV19

CDR3 protein: CASSVVLAGSTDTQYF
CDR3 DNA: TGTGCCAGCAGCGTAGTACTAGCGGGATCCACAGATACGCAGTATTTT
J gene: TRBJ2-3
clone size: NA
D gene: TRBD2
V gene: TRBV9

CDR3 protein: CASSLGTGGREKLFF
CDR3 DNA: TGCGCCAGCAGCTTGGGGACAGGGGGTAGAGAAAAACTGTTTTTT
J gene: TRBJ1-4
clone size: NA
D gene: TRBD1
V gene: TRBV5-1

CDR3 protein: CASSSLERISYEQYF
CDR3 DNA: TGTGCCAGCAGCTCCCTAGAGAGGATATCCTACGAGCAGTACTTC
J gene: TRBJ2-7
clone size: NA
D gene: NA
V gene: TRBV11-1

CDR3 protein: CASSAGYEQYF
CDR3 DNA: TGCGCCAGCAGTGCCGGCTACGAGCAGTACTTC
J gene: TRBJ2-7
clone size: NA
D gene: NA
V gene: TRBV10-1

CDR3 protein: CAWSPRGQGNTGELFF
CDR3 DNA: TGTGCCTGGAGCCCAAGGGGACAGGGGAACACCGGGGAGCTGTTTTTT
J gene: TRBJ2-2
clone size: NA
D gene: TRBD1
V gene: TRBV30

CDR3 protein: CASIIPGQGNNEQFF
CDR3 DNA: TGTGCCAGCATAATTCCCGGGCAGGGGAACAATGAGCAGTTCTTC
J gene: TRBJ2-1
clone size: NA
D gene: NA
V gene: TRBV6-1

CDR3 protein: CASSMQPRGVRETQYF
CDR3 DNA: TGTGCCAGTAGTATGCAGCCTCGGGGGGTGAGGGAGACCCAGTACTTC
J gene: TRBJ2-5
clone size: once
D gene: TRBD2
V gene: TRBV19

CDR3 protein: CASTRSGVNTEAFF
CDR3 DNA: TGTGCCAGCACCCGGAGTGGAGTTAACACTGAAGCTTTCTTT
J gene: TRBJ1-1
clone size: few
D gene: NA
V gene: TRBV6-5